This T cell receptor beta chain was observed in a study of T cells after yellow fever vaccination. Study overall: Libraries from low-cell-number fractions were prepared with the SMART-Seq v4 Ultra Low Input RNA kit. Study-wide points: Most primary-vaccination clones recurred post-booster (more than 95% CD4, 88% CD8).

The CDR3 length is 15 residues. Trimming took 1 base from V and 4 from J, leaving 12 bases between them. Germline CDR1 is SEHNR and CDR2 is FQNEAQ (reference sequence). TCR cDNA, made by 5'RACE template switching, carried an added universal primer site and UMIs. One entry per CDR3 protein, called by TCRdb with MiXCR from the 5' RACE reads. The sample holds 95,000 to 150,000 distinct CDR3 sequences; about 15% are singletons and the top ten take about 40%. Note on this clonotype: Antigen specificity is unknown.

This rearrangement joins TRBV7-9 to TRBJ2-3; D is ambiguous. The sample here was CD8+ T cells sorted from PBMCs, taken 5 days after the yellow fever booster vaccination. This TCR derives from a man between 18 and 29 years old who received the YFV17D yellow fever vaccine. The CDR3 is CASSLDSEAPDTQYF. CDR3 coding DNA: TGTGCCAGCAGCTTAGATTCCGAGGCCCCAGATACGCAGTATTTT.